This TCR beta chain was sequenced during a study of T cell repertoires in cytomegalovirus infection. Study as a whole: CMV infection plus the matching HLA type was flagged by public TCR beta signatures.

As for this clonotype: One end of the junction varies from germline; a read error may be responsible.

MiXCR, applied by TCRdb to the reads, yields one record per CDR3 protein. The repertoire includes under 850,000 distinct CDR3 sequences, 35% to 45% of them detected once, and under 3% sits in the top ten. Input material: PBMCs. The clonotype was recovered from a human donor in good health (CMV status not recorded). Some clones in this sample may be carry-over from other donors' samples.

The CDR3 DNA reads as TGCAGTTCTAGAGACAGGACAGTGACACAGCCCCAGCATTTT. Its translation: CSSRDRTVTQPQHF. The chain has TRBV20-1 and TRBJ1-5, with D possibly matching TRBD1 (6 bases). The CDR3 totals 14 residues. Germline V gives CDR1 DFQATT, CDR2 SNEGSKA (reference sequence).